This T cell receptor beta chain was obtained from a study of T cells in Graves' hyperthyroidism and ophthalmopathy. Points from the study as a whole: The model made its ophthalmopathy prediction, and onset followed a median around six months later. Expanded thyroid clonotypes (above 0.001) were mostly also found in blood.

This CDR3 region has 14 residues. V dropped 0 bases and J dropped 6 bases, with 15 bases sitting between them. Germline V gene data show CDR1 as SQVTM and CDR2 as ANQGSEA. This clonotype was seen more than once but under ten times. The antigen is not known. Those with hyperthyroidism were 18 to 65 years old, newly diagnosed, and ill for under 2 months. Amplified TCR beta CDR3 regions came from RNA transcripts. A first-round RT-PCR of the TCR CDR3 used the HTBI primer set. TCRdb re-analysed the multiplex PCR reads in MiXCR, keeping a single row per CDR3 protein. The repertoire has hundreds of thousands of distinct CDR3 sequences, just under 15% of them found once; the top ten carry approximately 30%.

Material for sequencing was blood. This TCR was recovered from a woman younger than 45 with Graves' hyperthyroidism. The J gene is TRBJ2-7, the V gene TRBV29-1, with a weak D call TRBD1 (7 bases). DNA of the CDR3: TGCAGCGTTGAAGAAGTCGGCAGGGGGGCCGAGCAGTACTTC. As protein: CSVEEVGRGAEQYF.